Each of the 24 T cell receptor beta chains below was sequenced from the same sample in a study of cytomegalovirus exposure and HLA in healthy donors. The PCR made use of 60 Vbeta and 13 Jbeta primers. Measured with immunoSEQ multiplex PCR; TCRdb has only the in-frame clones, and not every one. In total, the table holds about 150,000 clones. Source material: PBMCs. The receptor set was obtained from a woman in her forties or fifties in good health and CMV-seronegative.

The chain couples TRBV2 to TRBJ2-5; D is possibly TRBD2 (6 bases). The CDR3 contains 18 residues. Per germline, CDR1 SNHLY and CDR2 FYNNEI. The germline V and J ends were trimmed by 7 bases and 5 bases, with 29 bases remaining between them. This CDR3 is CASTLSRSGPRRGETQYF. CDR3 DNA sequence: TGTGCCAGCACTTTAAGCAGAAGCGGGCCCCGAAGGGGCGAGACCCAGTACTTC.

The rearrangement links TRBV27 to TRBJ1-1; the match to TRBD1 covers 10 bases. The CDR3 totals 15 residues. Germline V gives CDR1 MNHEY, CDR2 SMNVEV (reference sequence). J was trimmed by 5 bases and V by 5 bases; bases with no gene match: 8. DNA of the CDR3: TGTGCCAGCAGTCCGCGACAGGGGGCGCGTACTGAAGCTTTCTTT. Encoded protein: CASSPRQGARTEAFF.

V is TRBV6-5 and J is TRBJ1-2; the D gene is possibly TRBD1 (6 bases). Between the trimmed V and J ends, which lost 6 bases and 7 bases, there was a span of 21 bases. Germline V gene data show CDR1 as MNHEY and CDR2 as SVGAGI. There are 15 residues in the CDR3. CDR3 sequence (DNA): TGTGCCAGCAGCCCTCGGGGGGGGCGAACGGGTGGCTACACCTTC. The encoded protein is CASSPRGGRTGGYTF.

The genes are TRBV10-3 and TRBJ2-5; D is possibly TRBD1 (5 bases). This CDR3 is built from 12 residues. CDR1 and CDR2 from the germline V gene are ENHRY and SYGVKD. V lost 4 bases and J 4 bases, leaving 7 bases between the germline ends. The DNA for the CDR3 is TGTGCCATCAGTGCCCAGGGAGAGACCCAGTACTTC. Protein product: CAISAQGETQYF.

This chain uses TRBV7-3 with TRBJ2-7, with TRBD2 matching over 9 bases. V gave up 7 bases and J gave up 4 bases; unmatched junction bases: 5. The CDR3 covers 13 residues. Germline V gene data show CDR1 as SGHTA and CDR2 as FQGTGA. CDR3 amino acids: CASNLSGGYEQYF. The DNA for the CDR3 is TGTGCCAGCAACCTTAGCGGGGGTTACGAGCAGTACTTC.

V is TRBV9 and J is TRBJ2-7; D is possibly TRBD1 (5 bases). V lost 0 bases, J lost 7 bases, and 14 bases lay in between. The germline V gene encodes CDR1 SGDLS and CDR2 YYNGEE. This CDR3 spans 14 amino acids. The CDR3 bases are TGTGCCAGCAGCGTAGCTGACAGTCTGAGTGAGCAGTACTTC. It encodes CASSVADSLSEQYF.

This sequence joins TRBV5-6 and TRBJ2-5; TRBD2 is a possible D gene (5 bases). V dropped 1 base and J dropped 2 bases, with 9 bases sitting between them. Germline V gives CDR1 SGHDT, CDR2 YYEEEE. This CDR3 region has 14 residues. Here the CDR3 reads CASSLTGNQETQYF. In nucleotides, the CDR3 is TGTGCCAGCAGCTTGACGGGGAATCAAGAGACCCAGTACTTC.

The chain joins TRBV25-1 to TRBJ2-3; D remains unclear. The CDR3 spans 11 residues. Germline values: CDR1 MGHDK, CDR2 SYGVNS. Trimming shortened V by 8 bases and J by 4 bases, and 7 bases separated the two germline ends. CDR3 amino acids: CASELADTQYF. The CDR3 region has the DNA TGTGCCAGCGAGCTAGCAGATACGCAGTATTTT.

The chain has TRBV30 and TRBJ2-3; 7 bases fit TRBD1. The CDR3 length is 13 residues. Germline V lookup: CDR1 GTSNPN, CDR2 SVGIG (reference sequence). Losses at the gene ends were 6 bases for V and 1 base for J; bases not matched to a gene: 4. The CDR3 region has the DNA TGTGCCTGTGACAGGGTACGCACAGATACGCAGTATTTT. This sequence encodes CACDRVRTDTQYF.

The chain carries TRBV6-5 and TRBJ2-7; D may be TRBD2 (7 bases). V was trimmed by 5 bases and J by 5 bases, leaving 19 bases between them. The CDR3 loop spans 15 amino acids. Germline CDR1 MNHEY, CDR2 SVGAGI. The CDR3 nucleotides are TGTGCCAGCAGTGGAAGGGGGGGCGCGATAAACGAGCAGTACTTC. Its translation is CASSGRGGAINEQYF.

The chain joins TRBV7-7 to TRBJ2-5; 10 nucleotides match TRBD2. The CDR3 covers 17 residues. The V and J ends lost 0 bases and 4 bases, in that order; junction bases with no gene match: 8. Germline loops: CDR1 SSHAT, CDR2 FNYEAQ (reference sequence). CDR3: CASSLASTSGRGETQYF. The CDR3, as DNA: TGTGCCAGCAGCTTAGCGAGTACCAGCGGGAGGGGAGAGACCCAGTACTTC. The full variable domain, rest sourced from reference TRBV7-7 and TRBJ2-5, is GAGVSQSPRYKVTKRGQDVTLRCDPISSHATLYWYQQALGQGPEFLTYFNYEAQPDKSGLPSDRFSAERPEGSISTLTIQRTEQRDSAMYRCASSLASTSGRGETQYFGPGTRLLVL.

The chain uses TRBV7-3 and TRBJ2-5, with TRBD2 as a possible D gene (5 bases). CDR1 and CDR2 from the germline V gene are SGHTA and FQGTGA. The V end was cut by 5 bases, the J end by 5 bases, with 12 bases between. The CDR3 sequence is 13 residues long. In DNA form, the CDR3 reads TGTGCCAGCAGCAGCCGCCCGGGGGAGACCCAGTACTTC. Translating gives CASSSRPGETQYF.

The V and J genes are TRBV5-1 and TRBJ2-5; D unresolved. The last part of the DNA fits TRBJ2-7 better; the J call may be wrong. Germline assignment: CDR1 SGHRS and CDR2 YFSETQ. This CDR3 contains 12 residues. The CDR3 DNA reads TGCGCCAGCAGCTTGGGAGGTTACGAGCAGTACTTC. Its protein is CASSLGGYEQYF.

V gene TRBV7-3 combines with J gene TRBJ1-5; D not certain. The CDR3 length is 14 residues. The germline CDR1 and CDR2 sequences are SGHTA and FQGTGA. V was shortened by 4 bases and J by 6 bases, with 13 bases between the two germline ends. The CDR3 is CASSSRQRGQPQHF. CDR3 coding DNA: TGTGCCAGCAGCTCCCGACAACGGGGTCAGCCCCAGCATTTT.

The chain couples TRBV13 to TRBJ1-2; D might be TRBD1 (6 bases). V was shortened by 0 bases and J by 8 bases, with 13 bases between the two germline ends. The CDR3 runs to 14 residues. Germline lookup yields CDR1 PRHDT and CDR2 FYEKMQ (reference sequence). The CDR3 here is CASSLGGGLRGYTF. DNA for the CDR3: TGTGCCAGCAGCTTAGGGGGGGGGCTAAGGGGCTACACCTTC. Filled out from reference TRBV13 and TRBJ1-2, the complete variable domain reads AAGVIQSPRHLIKEKRETATLKCYPIPRHDTVYWYQQGPGQDPQFLISFYEKMQSDKGSIPDRFSAQQFSDYHSELNMSSLELGDSALYFCASSLGGGLRGYTFGSGTRLTVV.

The genes are TRBV7-9 and TRBJ1-1; possible D gene TRBD1, 6 bases. Germline V gives CDR1 SEHNR, CDR2 FQNEAQ (reference sequence). Trimming took 5 bases from V and 5 from J, leaving 21 bases between them. There are 16 residues in the CDR3. The CDR3 sequence is CASSPRLQGSFTEAFF. The CDR3 DNA reads as TGTGCCAGCAGCCCTCGCCTACAGGGAAGTTTTACTGAAGCTTTCTTT.

The genes are TRBV15 and TRBJ2-1; the match to TRBD2 covers 11 bases. This CDR3 spans 17 amino acids. CDR1 LNHNV and CDR2 YYDKDF come from the germline V gene (reference sequence). Unmatched junction bases numbered 9, after V lost 1 base and J lost 7 bases. In nucleotides, the CDR3 is TGTGCCACCAGCAGAGTAGCGGGGGGGCTTTCGGTGAATGAGCAGTTCTTC. Protein product: CATSRVAGGLSVNEQFF.

This sequence joins TRBV5-1 and TRBJ2-7; D is possibly TRBD2 (5 bases). The CDR3 runs to 13 residues. V gave up 1 base and J gave up 6 bases, with 11 bases separating them. Per germline, CDR1 SGHRS and CDR2 YFSETQ. CDR3 DNA sequence: TGCGCCAGCAGCTTGACCCCCGGGGTCGAGCAGTACTTC. Translating gives CASSLTPGVEQYF.

The rearrangement uses TRBV5-6 and TRBJ2-5, with a tentative D call TRBD1 (6 bases). The length of the CDR3 is 14 residues. The V gene's germline CDR1 is SGHDT and CDR2 YYEEEE. V was cut by 4 bases and J by 3 bases, with 13 bases left in between. CDR3 nucleotide sequence: TGTGCCAGCAGCAACTGGGCAGGGGAAGAGACCCAGTACTTC. It specifies CASSNWAGEETQYF.

This chain uses TRBV2 with TRBJ1-3, with TRBD1 matching 8 bases. Germline values: CDR1 SNHLY, CDR2 FYNNEI. This CDR3 comprises 17 residues. V dropped 5 bases and J dropped 0; count of bases not matched to a gene: 9. The CDR3 reads CASSLRDRWASGNTIYF. For the CDR3, the DNA is TGTGCCAGCAGTCTCCGGGACAGGTGGGCCTCTGGAAACACCATATATTTT. Full variable domain (remainder filled in from reference TRBV2 and TRBJ1-3): EPEVTQTPSHQVTQMGQEVILRCVPISNHLYFYWYRQILGQKVEFLVSFYNNEISEKSEIFDDQFSVERPDGSNFTLKIRSTKLEDSAMYFCASSLRDRWASGNTIYFGEGSWLTVV.

V usage is TRBV28 and J usage is TRBJ1-3, with D perhaps matching TRBD1 (5 bases). V was shortened by 1 base and J by 2 bases, with 15 bases between the two germline ends. The CDR3 loop spans 17 amino acids. Germline-derived CDR1 and CDR2 are MDHEN and SYDVKM. The CDR3 nucleotides read TGTGCCAGCAGTTTATCTTCCTTCAGGGCCACTGGAAACACCATATATTTT. This translates into CASSLSSFRATGNTIYF.

The chain's CDR3 is CASSSGERELAGELFF. DNA for the CDR3: TGTGCCAGCAGCTCTGGTGAGCGGGAGTTGGCCGGGGAGCTGTTTTTT. The genes are TRBV9 and TRBJ2-2; 8 bases line up with TRBD2. The length of the CDR3 is 16 residues. The junction had 11 bases not matched to a gene; V was cut back by 4 bases and J by 6 bases. Looked up from germline, CDR1 is SGDLS and CDR2 is YYNGEE.

V and J are TRBV5-6 and TRBJ1-1; D might be TRBD1 (6 bases). Germline CDR1 reads SGHDT; CDR2 reads YYEEEE. The CDR3 runs 14 residues. With 0 bases removed from V and 2 bases from J, the gap between germline ends came to 8 bases. CDR3: CASSLGTANTEAFF. The CDR3 DNA is TGTGCCAGCAGCTTGGGGACAGCAAACACTGAAGCTTTCTTT.

This chain uses TRBV6-5 with TRBJ1-6; D remains ambiguous. This CDR3 comprises 14 residues. Germline V gene data show CDR1 as MNHEY and CDR2 as SVGAGI. Trimming took off 2 bases at V and 10 bases at J, with 12 bases between the two ends. The CDR3 sequence: CASSYRVVVSPLHF. CDR3 bases: TGTGCCAGCAGTTACCGGGTAGTAGTCTCACCCCTCCACTTT.